These 21 T cell receptor beta chains came from one sample sequenced in a study of tumor and adjacent non-tumor tissue in lung cancer. TCRbeta libraries were built with three rounds of nested PCR, modified from ARM-PCR. TCRdb reprocessed the multiplex PCR reads with MiXCR, giving one entry per CDR3 protein. Of 84,000 or so distinct CDR3 sequences listed, about 61% were seen once; the top ten hold roughly 15%. The template was RNA from unsorted bulk tissue. Material for sequencing was lung tumor tissue. These receptors were collected from a man in his 70s with non-small cell lung cancer.

Of note for this clonotype: Likely a read error: the CDR3 ends without its conserved phenylalanine or tryptophan. The gene calls are TRBV11-1 and TRBJ2-7, with D possibly being TRBD2 (5 bases). Germline CDR1 is SGHAT and CDR2 is FQDESV (reference sequence). CDR3 length: 15 amino acids. The CDR3 region has the DNA TGTACCAGCAGCTTAGGATTAGCGAGCTCCTACGAGCAGTACTTA. It codes for CTSSLGLASSYEQYL.

In this sample, this clonotype turned up a few times. The junction and the germline gene differ at one end; a read error may be behind it. The chain is built from TRBV11-2 and TRBJ2-7, with 11 positions matching TRBD2. This CDR3 is built from 17 residues. The germline CDR1 and CDR2 sequences are SGHAT and FQNNGV. The CDR3 nucleotides read TGTGCCAGCAGCTTAAATCCGGGACTAGCGGAAGTTCGCAAGCAATACTTC. Translation gives CASSLNPGLAEVRKQYF.

For this clonotype: Given a much more abundant clone one base away, this may be a read error. The chain combines TRBV5-6 with TRBJ1-3; D uncertain. The CDR3 length is 16 residues. Germline-derived CDR1 and CDR2 are SGHDT and YYEEEE. Trimming removed 4 bases at V and 0 bases at J, with 14 bases between. In DNA form, the CDR3 reads TGTGCCAGCAGCCTATGCGGGCGTAGCTCTGGAAACACCATATATTTT. Amino acids: CASSLCGRSSGNTIYF.

As concerns this clonotype: Compared with germline, one end of the junction differs, possibly owing to a read error. This chain uses TRBV5-1 with TRBJ2-2, with unresolved D. The CDR3 length is 14 residues. Germline loops: CDR1 SGHRS, CDR2 YFSETQ. The CDR3 spells CASSLDAWTGELFF. DNA for the CDR3: TGTGCCAGCAGCTTGGATGCATGGACCGGGGAGCTGTTTTTT.

About this clonotype itself: Mismatch with germline at one junction end may stem from a read error. This sequence joins TRBV29-1 and TRBJ2-7; the D gene is possibly TRBD1 (6 bases). CDR1 and CDR2 (germline): SQVTM, ANQGSEA. The CDR3 contains 16 residues. The CDR3, as DNA: TGCAACGTTGCAAAAGGGGGAGTGGCATCCCCCTACGAGCAGTACTTC. The encoded protein is CNVAKGGVASPYEQYF.

As to this clonotype: This is likely a read error, given that the CDR3 carries no conserved phenylalanine or tryptophan at its end. The genes are TRBV11-2 and TRBJ2-7; D remains unclear. Looked up from germline, CDR1 is SGHAT and CDR2 is FQNNGV. Trimming stripped 5 bases from V and 10 bases from J, with 15 bases between. The CDR3 is 12 amino acids. CDR3 nucleotides: TGTGCCAGCAGCCAGACGCCCAGCGAACAGTACCTC. It is translated as CASSQTPSEQYL.

For this clonotype: A read error may explain this, as a much larger clone is one base away. The rearrangement joins TRBV6-5 to TRBJ2-4, with D perhaps TRBD1 or TRBD2 (5 bases each). The germline V gene encodes CDR1 MNHEY and CDR2 SVGAGI. This CDR3 has 16 residues. The CDR3 loop reads CASSIHPRGAKNIQHF. The CDR3 bases are TGTGCCAGCAGTATACACCCAAGGGGAGCCAAAAACATTCAGCACTTC.

This clonotype was seen ten or more times. This chain joins TRBV12-3 or TRBV12-4 and TRBJ1-5, with 8 bases that match TRBD1. The V segment lost 4 bases and the J segment 1 base; nucleotides outside the gene matches: 9. The CDR3 length is 17 residues. The CDR3 bases are TGTGCCAGCAGTTCCCCGGACAGGGCTGTGAGCAATCAGCCCCAGCATTTT. Protein sequence: CASSSPDRAVSNQPQHF.

Only one count was recorded for this clonotype. A read error is possible here, since a much larger clone lies one base away. This sequence joins TRBV20-1 and TRBJ2-5; a weak D match, TRBD1 (5 bases). This CDR3 contains 15 residues. The V and J ends lost 3 bases and 4 bases respectively, with 18 bases between them. The germline CDR1 and CDR2 sequences are DFQATT and SNEGSKA (reference sequence). CDR3 sequence (DNA): TGCAGTGCTAGGAGGATCAGGGAAGGCCCAGAGACCCAGTACTTC. Encoded protein: CSARRIREGPETQYF.

As regards this clonotype: At one of its ends the junction is not consistent with the germline gene, which may arise from a read error. V usage is TRBV11-3 and J usage is TRBJ2-7; weak D call: TRBD2 (6 bases). In germline, CDR1 is SGHNT, CDR2 YENEEA. This CDR3 contains 13 residues. The CDR3 nucleotides are TGTGCCAGCAGCTCGGAGGGAACCTACGACCAGTACTTC. This gives the protein CASSSEGTYDQYF. Full variable domain (rest looked up from reference TRBV11-3 and TRBJ2-7): EAGVVQSPRYKIIEKKQPVAFWCNPISGHNTLYWYLQNLGQGPELLIRYENEEAVDDSQLPKDRFSAERLKGVDSTLKIQPAELGDSAVYLCASSSEGTYDQYFGPGTRLTVT.

This clonotype was seen repeatedly, ten times or more. The rearrangement uses TRBV29-1 and TRBJ2-2; 16 nucleotides agree with TRBD2. Germline trimming cut 7 bases from V and 6 bases from J; bases unmatched to any gene: 8. Germline values: CDR1 SQVTM, CDR2 ANQGSEA. CDR3 size: 16 residues. CDR3 loop: CSAGTSGGAAPGELFF. Here the CDR3 DNA reads TGCAGCGCCGGGACTAGCGGGGGGGCGGCTCCCGGGGAGCTGTTTTTT.

This clonotype has just one count. Since a much larger clone is just one base distant, this may be a read error. The chain has TRBV7-9 and TRBJ2-3; 12 bases align to TRBD1. The germline V gene encodes CDR1 SEHNR and CDR2 FQNEAQ (reference sequence). The CDR3 loop spans 16 amino acids. The CDR3 spells CASSLGQGAAADMQYF. In DNA form, the CDR3 reads TGTGCCAGCAGCTTGGGACAGGGGGCAGCGGCAGATATGCAGTATTTT.

V and J are TRBV30 and TRBJ2-3; TRBD2 might be the D (6 bases). The CDR3 is 11 amino acids. Per the germline V gene, CDR1 is GTSNPN and CDR2 is SVGIG (reference sequence). CDR3 DNA sequence: TGTACTTGGGAGGTCTTAGATACGCAGTATTTT. Amino acid sequence: CTWEVLDTQYF.

This sequence joins TRBV11-2 and TRBJ2-3, with D possibly matching TRBD2 (6 bases). V was pared by 4 bases and J by 2 bases, with 25 bases between. Germline lookup yields CDR1 SGHAT and CDR2 FQNNGV. There are 19 residues in the CDR3. The CDR3 DNA sequence: TGTGCCAGCAGCTCCCATCGAGACGATAGGGGACTGTACACAGATACGCAGTATTTT. Protein sequence: CASSSHRDDRGLYTDTQYF.

This clonotype has more than one count but fewer than ten. A much larger clone lies one base from this, so it may be a read error. The CDR3 protein is CSVENAPGQPQHF. The CDR3 DNA reads TGCAGCGTTGAAAACGCGCCGGGACAGCCCCAGCATTTT. The genes are TRBV29-1 and TRBJ1-5, with D unclear. The CDR3 length is 13 residues. The V gene lost 2 bases and the J gene lost 7 bases, with 12 bases spanning the gap. From germline, CDR1 is SQVTM and CDR2 ANQGSEA.

This clonotype was counted many times. This sequence joins TRBV6-1 and TRBJ2-1; 9 bases are shared with TRBD1. The CDR3 has 16 amino acids. Germline CDR1 reads MNHNS; CDR2 reads SASEGT. J was trimmed by 12 bases and V by 2 bases; bases with no gene match: 14. CDR3 sequence reads: CASSEWTGVSGGRQFF. CDR3 bases: TGTGCCAGCAGTGAATGGACAGGGGTCTCCGGGGGTCGGCAGTTCTTC.

About this clonotype itself: This may stem from a read error, because a much larger clone lies one nucleotide away. The CDR3 region has the DNA TGTTCCAGCAGCTTGGCTACAGGGCTCACAGATACGCAGTATTTT. Its protein is CSSSLATGLTDTQYF. The chain is built from TRBV5-4 and TRBJ2-3; TRBD1 is a possible D gene (6 bases). Germline V gene lookup returns CDR1 SGHNT and CDR2 YYREEE (reference sequence). The CDR3 runs 15 residues. The full variable domain, rest sourced from reference TRBV5-4 and TRBJ2-3, is ETGVTQSPTHLIKTRGQQVTLRCSSQSGHNTVSWYQQALGQGPQFIFQYYREEENGRGNFPPRFSGLQFPNYSSELNVNALELDDSALYLCSSSLATGLTDTQYFGPGTRLTVL.

V gene TRBV12-3 or TRBV12-4 combines with J gene TRBJ2-2; 11 positions match TRBD2. After removal of 10 bases from V and 4 bases from J, the junction contained 8 bases not matched to a gene. The CDR3 has 15 residues. Here the CDR3 reads CAITIAGGRTGELFF. Here the CDR3 DNA reads TGTGCCATCACGATAGCGGGAGGGCGCACCGGGGAGCTGTTTTTT.

Comment on this clonotype: One base away lies a much larger clone, so this may be a sequencing read error. CDR3 protein: CVSSETTGVNF. The CDR3 DNA reads as TGTGTCAGCAGTGAGACGACAGGGGTGAACTTC. This chain joins TRBV6-1 and TRBJ2-7, with 8 bases fitting TRBD1. The CDR3 runs 11 residues. Per germline, CDR1 MNHNS and CDR2 SASEGT.

Comment on this clonotype: Given a much more abundant clone one base away, this may be a read error. The rearrangement joins TRBV6-5 to TRBJ2-3, with a weak D call TRBD2 (6 bases). Germline CDR1 is MNHEY and CDR2 is SVGAGI. The V and J ends lost 2 bases and 2 bases respectively, with 26 bases between them. The CDR3 extends over 20 amino acids. The CDR3 region is CASSYRPTGTLRKHTDTQYF. As DNA, the CDR3 is TGTGCCAGCAGTTACCGGCCCACCGGGACTCTAAGGAAACACACAGATACGCAGTATTTT.

For this clonotype: It may be a read error: a sequence one base away is much more abundant. This chain links TRBV28 with TRBJ2-5; 14 bases match TRBD2. CDR1 MDHEN and CDR2 SYDVKM come from the germline V gene. Trimming removed 10 bases from V and 13 bases from J; junction bases left unmatched: 14. The CDR3 has 14 amino acids. This CDR3 is CATRTSGGNLARYF. The CDR3 coding sequence is TGTGCCACCCGGACTAGCGGGGGGAATTTGGCCCGGTACTTC. Full variable domain (missing parts from reference TRBV28 and TRBJ2-5): DVKVTQSSRYLVKRTGEKVFLECVQDMDHENMFWYRQDPGLGLRLIYFSYDVKMKEKGDIPEGYSVSREKKERFSLILESASTNQTSMYLCATRTSGGNLARYFGPGTRLLVL.